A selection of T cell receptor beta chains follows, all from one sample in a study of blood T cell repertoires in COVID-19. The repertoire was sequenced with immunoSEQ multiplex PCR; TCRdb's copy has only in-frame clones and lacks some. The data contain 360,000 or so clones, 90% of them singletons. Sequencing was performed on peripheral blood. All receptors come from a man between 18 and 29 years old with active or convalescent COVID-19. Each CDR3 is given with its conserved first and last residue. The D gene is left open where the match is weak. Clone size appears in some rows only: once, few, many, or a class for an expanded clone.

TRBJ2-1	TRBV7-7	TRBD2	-	TGTGCTAGCAGCTTAGCGTCGGGGGAGGGCCTAAATGAGCAGTTCTTC	CASSLASGEGLNEQFF
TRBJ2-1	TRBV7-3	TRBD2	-	TGTGCCAGCAGCTTGGGGGGGTTTCCCTACAATGAGCAGTTCTTC	CASSLGGFPYNEQFF
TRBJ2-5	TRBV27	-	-	TGTGCCAGCAGTCCGATTCAGGGCCAAGAGACCCAGTACTTC	CASSPIQGQETQYF
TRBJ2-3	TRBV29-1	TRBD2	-	TGCAGCGTTGAAGACTGGACTAGCGGGGGGGCAGGAGATACGCAGTATTTT	CSVEDWTSGGAGDTQYF
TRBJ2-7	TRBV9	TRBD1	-	TGTGCCAGCAGCTTCCGACAGGGGCCCGACTACGAGCAGTACTTC	CASSFRQGPDYEQYF
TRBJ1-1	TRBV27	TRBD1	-	TGTGCCAGCAGTTTATCGGTGACAGGGACCAAAAAGGACACTGAAGCTTTCTTT	CASSLSVTGTKKDTEAFF
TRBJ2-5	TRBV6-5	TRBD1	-	TGTGCCAGCAGTTACACAGGGGGCGCGGGTGAGACCCAGTACTTC	CASSYTGGAGETQYF
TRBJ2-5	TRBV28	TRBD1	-	TGTGCCAGCAGTAATGGCGGAAGGACAGGGACCCAGTACTTC	CASSNGGRTGTQYF
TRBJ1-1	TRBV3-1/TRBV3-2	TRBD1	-	TGTGCCAGCAGCCTATTACAGGGGAAAACTGAAGCTTTCTTT	CASSLLQGKTEAFF
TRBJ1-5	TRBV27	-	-	TGTGCCAGCAGTTTAGGGCAGGGAGGTCAGCCCCAGCATTTT	CASSLGQGGQPQHF
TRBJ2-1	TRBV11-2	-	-	TGTGCCAGCAGCAAGCCGGAGTGGTCCCGCTCCTACAATGAGCAGTTCTTC	CASSKPEWSRSYNEQFF
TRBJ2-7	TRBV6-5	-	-	TGTGCCACCATGACAGCTATATACGAGCAGTACTTC	CATMTAIYEQYF
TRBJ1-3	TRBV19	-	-	TGTGCCAGTAGTATATTTTCGCTGACTAGCTCTGGAAACACCATATATTTT	CASSIFSLTSSGNTIYF
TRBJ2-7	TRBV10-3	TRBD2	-	TGTGCCATCAGTGGGGGACTAGCGGGAGTCCACGAGCAGTACTTC	CAISGGLAGVHEQYF
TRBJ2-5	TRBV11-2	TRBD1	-	TGTGCCAGCAGCTTTGCAGGGGGCATTAGAGAGACCCAGTACTTC	CASSFAGGIRETQYF
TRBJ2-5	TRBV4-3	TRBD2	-	TGCGCCAGCAGCCAATCCCCCTCCGGGGGGGCTCTAGAGACCCAGTACTTC	CASSQSPSGGALETQYF
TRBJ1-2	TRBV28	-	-	TGTGCCAGCAGTTTCGGGGGATCTGGGTATGGCTACACCTTC	CASSFGGSGYGYTF
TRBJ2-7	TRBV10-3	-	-	TGTGCCATCAGTGAGTCGCCTTTCAGAAAGTCCTACGAGCAGTACTTC	CAISESPFRKSYEQYF
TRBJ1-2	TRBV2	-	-	TGTGCCAGCACCCTCAGGGAGGGTTCTGGCTACACCTTC	CASTLREGSGYTF
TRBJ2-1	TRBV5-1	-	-	TGCGCCAGCAGCTTGGGGGGCTCGCGGGAAGTAAACAATGAGCAGTTCTTC	CASSLGGSREVNNEQFF
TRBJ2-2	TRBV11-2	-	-	TGTGCCAGCAGCTTTAGACGGAGGGTAGCGAGCGGGGAGCTGTTTTTT	CASSFRRRVASGELFF
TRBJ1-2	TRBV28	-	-	TGTGCCAGCAGCCCTTCGAGCTATGGCTACACCTTC	CASSPSSYGYTF
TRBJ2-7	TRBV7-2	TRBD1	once	TGTGCCAGCAGCTCTTGGGTGGGGACAGAGGGCGAGCAGTACTTC	CASSSWVGTEGEQYF
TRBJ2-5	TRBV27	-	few	TGTGCCAGCAGGACAGCACAGGGATCAAGAAATCTCGAGACCCAGTACTTC	CASRTAQGSRNLETQYF
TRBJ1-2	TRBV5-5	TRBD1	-	TGTGCCAGCAGCTTGAGGATTGGGACAGGGGACCGCTATGGCTACACCTTC	CASSLRIGTGDRYGYTF
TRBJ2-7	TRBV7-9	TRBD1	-	TGTGCCAGCAGCATCGGGACAGGTGGTTCCTACGAGCAGTACTTC	CASSIGTGGSYEQYF
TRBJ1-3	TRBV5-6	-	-	TGTGCCAGCAGCTTCCGGGGGTATGGAAACACCATATATTTT	CASSFRGYGNTIYF
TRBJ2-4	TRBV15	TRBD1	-	TGTGCCACCAGCAGAGGGACAGGAAAAAACATTCAGTACTTC	CATSRGTGKNIQYF
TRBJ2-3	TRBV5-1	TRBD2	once	TGCGCCAGCAAAATAGGACTAGCGGGTCCCACAGATACGCAGTATTTT	CASKIGLAGPTDTQYF
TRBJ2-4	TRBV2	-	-	TGTGCCAGCAGTGATGTAGATGGACCAGCCGGGGACATTCAGTACTTC	CASSDVDGPAGDIQYF
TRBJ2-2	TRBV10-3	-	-	TGTGCCATCAGGCAGGACTTCCCCGGGGCCGGGGAGCTGTTTTTT	CAIRQDFPGAGELFF
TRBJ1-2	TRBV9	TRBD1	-	TGTGCCAGCAGCCCACGTAAAGGACAGGGGGCGAGGAACTATGGCTACACCTTC	CASSPRKGQGARNYGYTF
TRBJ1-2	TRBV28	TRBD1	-	TGTGTAGTCGGGGACAGGGGCGCGAGTAACTATGGCTACACCTTC	CVVGDRGASNYGYTF
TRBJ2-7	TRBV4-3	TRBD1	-	TGCGCCAGCAGCCAAGAGCTCCTGAACAGGGGGTACGAGCAGTACTTC	CASSQELLNRGYEQYF
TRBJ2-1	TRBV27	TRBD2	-	TGTGCCAGCAGCCACGTAAGCGGGAACTACAATGAGCAGTTCTTC	CASSHVSGNYNEQFF
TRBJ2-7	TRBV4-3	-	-	TGCGCCAGCAGCCCGAGGGGGGGTTACGAGCAGTACTTC	CASSPRGGYEQYF
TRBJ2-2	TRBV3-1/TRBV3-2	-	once	TGTGCCAGCACCGATCTAGCGTACACCGGGGAGCTGTTTTTT	CASTDLAYTGELFF
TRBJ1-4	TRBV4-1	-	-	TGCGCCAGCAGCCAAGATCCAGGTACTTACGAAAAACTGTTTTTT	CASSQDPGTYEKLFF
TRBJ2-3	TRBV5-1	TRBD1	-	TGCGCCAGCAGACCATGGGACAGCAGCACAGATACGCAGTATTTT	CASRPWDSSTDTQYF
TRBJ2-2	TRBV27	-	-	TGTGCCAGCAGTCTTTTGACAGGAACGAACACCGGGGAGCTGTTTTTT	CASSLLTGTNTGELFF
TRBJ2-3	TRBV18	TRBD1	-	TGTGCCAGCTCACCTGGGACAGGGGGCGGCACAGATACGCAGTATTTT	CASSPGTGGGTDTQYF
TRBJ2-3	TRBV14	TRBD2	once	TGTGCCAGCAGCCAAAGACTAGCGGGGGGAAGCACAGATACGCAGTATTTT	CASSQRLAGGSTDTQYF
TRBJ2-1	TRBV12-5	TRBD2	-	TGTGCTAGTGGTTCGAGTTCACTAGCGGGAGTTCCCAATGAGCAGTTCTTC	CASGSSSLAGVPNEQFF
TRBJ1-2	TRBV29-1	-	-	TGCAGCGTTGAAGGGGGGCACGGCTACACCTTC	CSVEGGHGYTF
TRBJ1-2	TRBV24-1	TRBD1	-	TGTGCCACCAGTGATGATTCGACAGGGCCGATCGGCTACACCTTC	CATSDDSTGPIGYTF
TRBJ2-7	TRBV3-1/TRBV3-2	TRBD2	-	TGTGCCAGCAGCCAGATAGCGGGAGGCTCCTACGAGCAGTACTTC	CASSQIAGGSYEQYF
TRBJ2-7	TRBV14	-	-	TGTGCCAGCAGTAGACAGTTCTACGAGCAGTACTTC	CASSRQFYEQYF
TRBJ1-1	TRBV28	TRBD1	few	TGTGCCAGCAGCCCGAGGGACAGGATGAACACTGAAGCTTTCTTT	CASSPRDRMNTEAFF
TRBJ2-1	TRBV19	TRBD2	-	TGTGCCAGCGCCCCTTTGCGGGGGGGCAGTAATGAGCAGTTCTTC	CASAPLRGGSNEQFF
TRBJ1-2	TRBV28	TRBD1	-	TGTGCCAGCAGTTTTGATACAGGGGGACCCCATGGCTACACCTTC	CASSFDTGGPHGYTF
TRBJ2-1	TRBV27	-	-	TGTGCCAGCAGTTTCATTTTGACAGGCGGAAGGGAGCAGTTCTTC	CASSFILTGGREQFF
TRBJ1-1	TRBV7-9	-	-	TGTGCCAGCAGCTTAGATGCGGGAACTGAAGCTTTCTTT	CASSLDAGTEAFF
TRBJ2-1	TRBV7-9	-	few	TGTGCCAGCAGCTCGACGAGGGTCTACAATGAGCAGTTCTTC	CASSSTRVYNEQFF
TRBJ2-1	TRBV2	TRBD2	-	TGTGCCAGCAGGGAGGAACTAGCGGAAAACAATGAGCAGTTCTTC	CASREELAENNEQFF
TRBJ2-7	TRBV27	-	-	TGTGCCAGCAGTTTAAGGGCCGCGAGGGAATACGAGCAGTACTTC	CASSLRAAREYEQYF
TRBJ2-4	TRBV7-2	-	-	TGTGCCAGCAGTCCCCGGCCGGTAGGGGTTAACATTCAGTACTTC	CASSPRPVGVNIQYF
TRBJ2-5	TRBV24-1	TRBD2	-	TGTGCCACCAGTGCCCCGAGCGGGGGAAAGACCCAGTACTTC	CATSAPSGGKTQYF
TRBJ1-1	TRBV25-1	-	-	TGTGCCAGCAGTGATCACCGGGTCTGGGGGGACACTGAAGCTTTCTTT	CASSDHRVWGDTEAFF
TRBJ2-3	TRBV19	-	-	TGTGCCAGTAGACCCTCAAGCTACCCCGATACGCAGTATTTT	CASRPSSYPDTQYF